One and the same sample provided the 7 T cell receptor beta chains below, sequenced in a study of immune evolution from preneoplasia to lung adenocarcinoma. Only in-frame clones appear in the TCRdb table, and some are missing; sequencing was by immunoSEQ multiplex PCR. The top ten clones hold around 6.1% of a sample with roughly 40,000 clones, 74% of them seen once. Sequences were obtained from FFPE invasive lung adenocarcinoma tissue. The receptor set was obtained from a person between 55 and 69 years old with lung adenocarcinoma.

V usage is TRBV15 and J usage is TRBJ1-1; 7 bases are a match to TRBD1. This CDR3 region has 14 residues. Trimming removed 3 bases from V and 1 base from J; junction bases left unmatched: 2. CDR1 LNHNV and CDR2 YYDKDF come from the germline V gene (reference sequence). The CDR3 sequence is CATSRGQRNTEAFF. Written as DNA, the CDR3 is TGTGCCACCAGCAGGGGACAGAGGAACACTGAAGCTTTCTTT. Together with reference TRBV15 and TRBJ1-1, the CDR3 gives the full variable domain: DAMVIQNPRYQVTQFGKPVTLSCSQTLNHNVMYWYQQKSSQAPKLLFHYYDKDFNNEADTPDNFQSRRPNTSFCFLDIRSPGLGDTAMYLCATSRGQRNTEAFFGQGTRLTVV.

The gene calls are TRBV15 and TRBJ2-1; D not certain. The CDR3 length is 15 residues. V was pared by 2 bases and J by 6 bases, with 14 bases between. Germline V gives CDR1 LNHNV, CDR2 YYDKDF (reference sequence). This chain's CDR3 is CATSRRVGRPNEQFF. The CDR3 DNA reads TGTGCCACCAGCAGACGGGTGGGCAGACCCAATGAGCAGTTCTTC. The full variable domain, rest sourced from reference TRBV15 and TRBJ2-1, is DAMVIQNPRYQVTQFGKPVTLSCSQTLNHNVMYWYQQKSSQAPKLLFHYYDKDFNNEADTPDNFQSRRPNTSFCFLDIRSPGLGDTAMYLCATSRRVGRPNEQFFGPGTRLTVL.

This chain joins TRBV25-1 and TRBJ2-1; 8 bases are shared with TRBD2. CDR1 MGHDK and CDR2 SYGVNS come from the germline V gene. The CDR3 totals 16 residues. With 3 bases clipped from V and 3 bases from J, the junction kept 7 bases outside the gene matches. CDR3: CASSDPTSANYNEQFF. In nucleotides, the CDR3 is TGTGCCAGCAGTGACCCGACTAGCGCGAACTACAATGAGCAGTTCTTC.

The gene calls are TRBV9 and TRBJ2-3; 13 bases line up with TRBD2. CDR3 length: 17 amino acids. V trimming: 0 bases; J trimming: 4 bases; junction bases outside the gene matches: 5. Germline CDR1 reads SGDLS; CDR2 reads YYNGEE. The CDR3 coding sequence is TGTGCCAGCAGCGTAGCGCCGGGACTAGCGGGATCAGATACGCAGTATTTT. It codes for CASSVAPGLAGSDTQYF.

This chain links TRBV18 with TRBJ1-4; D is ambiguous. Germline values: CDR1 KGHSH, CDR2 LQKENI. The CDR3 has 13 residues. The V gene lost 4 bases and the J gene lost 1 base, with 4 bases spanning the gap. CDR3 DNA: TGTGCCAGCTCACGGGGAACTAATGAAAAACTGTTTTTT. It yields the protein CASSRGTNEKLFF.

CDR3 in DNA: TGTGCCGCCGAGAGCCAGGGAGAGAATGAGCAGTTCTTC. It yields the protein CAAESQGENEQFF. The gene calls are TRBV30 and TRBJ2-1; D assignment may be TRBD1 or TRBD2 (5 bases each). V dropped 8 bases and J dropped 7 bases, with 18 bases sitting between them. The CDR3 covers 13 residues. The germline V gene has CDR1 GTSNPN and CDR2 SVGIG (reference sequence).

The chain joins TRBV4-1 to TRBJ2-3, with D unresolved. The CDR3 is 17 amino acids. V dropped 0 bases and J dropped 1 base, with 14 bases sitting between them. The germline V gene has CDR1 MGHRA and CDR2 YSYEKL. CDR3 protein: CASSQELVASGTDTQYF. The CDR3 DNA reads as TGCGCCAGCAGCCAAGAACTGGTCGCTTCCGGCACAGATACGCAGTATTTT.